Below, 9 T cell receptor beta chains from the same sample are listed, as sequenced in a study of STAT3 mutations in large granular lymphocyte leukemia. Study conclusions and caveats: At least one immunodominant TCR beta clonotype appeared in every T-cell large granular lymphocyte leukemia patient.

The antigens these receptors bind are not known. TCRdb's copy holds only in-frame clones and misses some; the assay was immunoSEQ multiplex PCR. The table shows tens of thousands of clones, with approximately 94% occurring only once. Sequenced sample: peripheral blood mononuclear cells. The receptors shown here come from a man aged 35 to 55 with T-cell large granular lymphocyte leukemia. Some clones in this sample may be carry-over from other donors' samples.

The CDR3 coding sequence is TGCGCCAGCAGCCCCCCCCTAGCGGGGGACACAGATACGCAGTATTTT. Translated: CASSPPLAGDTDTQYF. The chain is built from TRBV5-1 and TRBJ2-3; the match to TRBD2 covers 10 bases. CDR3 length: 16 amino acids. J was trimmed by 2 bases and V by 4 bases; bases with no gene match: 7. Germline V gene data show CDR1 as SGHRS and CDR2 as YFSETQ.

V gene TRBV27 combines with J gene TRBJ2-7; 9 nucleotides line up with TRBD1. V was clipped by 1 base and J by 2 bases; unmatched bases: 6. Per the germline V gene, CDR1 is MNHEY and CDR2 is SMNVEV (reference sequence). The CDR3 sequence is 16 residues long. CDR3 region: CASSLWSGQGPYEQYF. The CDR3 DNA sequence: TGTGCCAGCAGTTTATGGTCGGGACAGGGCCCCTACGAGCAGTACTTC.

The chain has TRBV27 and TRBJ2-7; 9 positions match TRBD1. The ends lost 5 bases at V and 0 bases at J; junction bases unmatched: 2. Germline assignment: CDR1 MNHEY and CDR2 SMNVEV (reference sequence). CDR3 length: 14 residues. The CDR3 loop reads CASSRTGDSYEQYF. The DNA for the CDR3 is TGTGCCAGCAGTCGGACAGGGGACTCCTACGAGCAGTACTTC.

For this clone: The sample contains more than one DNA sequence encoding this CDR3. The chain carries TRBV20-1 and TRBJ1-2; no reliable D call. Trimming pared 6 bases from V and 4 bases from J, leaving 9 bases between. Per the germline V gene, CDR1 is DFQATT and CDR2 is SNEGSKA (reference sequence). The CDR3 loop spans 11 amino acids. In DNA, the CDR3 is TGCAGTGCGACCGGCGGCTATGGCTACACCTTC. Translated, it gives CSATGGYGYTF.

The rearrangement uses TRBV28 and TRBJ1-3; D not resolved. The V gene's germline CDR1 is MDHEN and CDR2 SYDVKM. The CDR3 sequence is 18 residues long. Trimming stripped 4 bases from V and 0 bases from J, with 19 bases between. CDR3: CASSWFPDGDNSGNTIYF. For the CDR3, the DNA is TGTGCCAGCAGTTGGTTCCCGGACGGGGATAACTCTGGAAACACCATATATTTT.

This clone appeared once. This CDR3 reads CASSLASRGRGYTF. CDR3 bases: TGTGCCAGCAGCTTAGCAAGCAGGGGGCGAGGCTACACCTTC. The chain employs TRBV7-2 and TRBJ1-2; 8 bases are shared with TRBD1. Germline CDR1 reads SGHTA; CDR2 reads FQGNSA. This CDR3 has 14 amino acids. The J segment lost 8 bases and the V segment lost 0 bases, leaving 5 bases of the junction unmatched.

Only one count was recorded for this clone. V gene TRBV2 combines with J gene TRBJ1-5, with D possibly TRBD1 on 6 matching bases. The V and J ends lost 6 bases and 2 bases respectively, with 11 bases between them. CDR3 length: 14 residues. Germline loops: CDR1 SNHLY, CDR2 FYNNEI. The CDR3 is CASRQGWGNQPQHF. DNA of the CDR3: TGTGCCAGCAGGCAGGGGTGGGGCAATCAGCCCCAGCATTTT.

This chain connects TRBV21-1 to TRBJ2-7; the DNA was not used to check the table's D call, TRBD1. TRBV21-1 is annotated as a pseudogene. This CDR3 spans 17 amino acids. The CDR3 spells CASSKPEDRLRSYEQYF. The CDR3 DNA is TGTGCCAGCAGCAAACCCGAGGACAGGCTTCGTTCCTACGAGCAGTACTTC.

The chain is built from TRBV18 and TRBJ2-2, with TRBD2 as a possible D gene (6 bases). Looked up from germline, CDR1 is KGHSH and CDR2 is LQKENI. The V end was cut by 0 bases, the J end by 3 bases, with 11 bases between. The CDR3 spans 16 residues. DNA of the CDR3: TGTGCCAGCTCACCACCGATTTCGGGAGACACCGGGGAGCTGTTTTTT. Its protein product is CASSPPISGDTGELFF.